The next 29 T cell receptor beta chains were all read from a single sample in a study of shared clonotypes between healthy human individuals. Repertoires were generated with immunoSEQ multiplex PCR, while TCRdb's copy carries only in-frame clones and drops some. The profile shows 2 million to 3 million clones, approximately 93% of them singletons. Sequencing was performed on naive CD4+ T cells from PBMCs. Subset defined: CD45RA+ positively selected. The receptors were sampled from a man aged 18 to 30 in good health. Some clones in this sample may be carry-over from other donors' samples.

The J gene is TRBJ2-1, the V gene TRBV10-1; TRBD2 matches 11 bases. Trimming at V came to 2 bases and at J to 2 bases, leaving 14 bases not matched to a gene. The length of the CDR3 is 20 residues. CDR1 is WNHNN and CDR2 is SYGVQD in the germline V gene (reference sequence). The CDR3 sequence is CASSEVVAGGPKGTYNEQFF. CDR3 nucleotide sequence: TGCGCCAGCAGTGAGGTAGTAGCGGGAGGGCCAAAGGGGACCTACAATGAGCAGTTCTTC.

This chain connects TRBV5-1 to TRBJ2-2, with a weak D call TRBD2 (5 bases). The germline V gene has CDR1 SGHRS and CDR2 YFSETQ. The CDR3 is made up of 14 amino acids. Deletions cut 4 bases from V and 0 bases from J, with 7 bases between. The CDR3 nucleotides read TGCGCCAGCAGCCGAGCGGCGAACACCGGGGAGCTGTTTTTT. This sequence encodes CASSRAANTGELFF.

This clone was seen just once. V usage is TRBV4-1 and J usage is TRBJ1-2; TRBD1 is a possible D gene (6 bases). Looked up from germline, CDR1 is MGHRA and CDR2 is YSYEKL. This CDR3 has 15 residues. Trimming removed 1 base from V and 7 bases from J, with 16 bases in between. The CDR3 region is CASSQGEQGLGGYTF. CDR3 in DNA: TGCGCCAGCAGCCAAGGGGAGCAGGGGCTCGGTGGCTACACCTTC.

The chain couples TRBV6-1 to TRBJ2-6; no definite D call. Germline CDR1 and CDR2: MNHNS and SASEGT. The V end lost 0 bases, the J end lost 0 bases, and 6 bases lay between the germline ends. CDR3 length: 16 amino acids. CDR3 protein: CASSEAANSGANVLTF. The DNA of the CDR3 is TGTGCCAGCAGTGAAGCGGCGAACTCTGGGGCCAACGTCCTGACTTTC.

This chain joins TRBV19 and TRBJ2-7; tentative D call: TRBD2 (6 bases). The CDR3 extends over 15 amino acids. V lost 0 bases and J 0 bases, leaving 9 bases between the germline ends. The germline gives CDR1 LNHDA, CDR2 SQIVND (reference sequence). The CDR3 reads CASSIDRRDSYEQYF. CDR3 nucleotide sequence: TGTGCCAGTAGTATAGATCGGAGGGACTCCTACGAGCAGTACTTC. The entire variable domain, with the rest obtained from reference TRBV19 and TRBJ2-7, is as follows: DGGITQSPKYLFRKEGQNVTLSCEQNLNHDAMYWYRQDPGQGLRLIYYSQIVNDFQKGDIAEGYSVSREKKESFPLTVTSAQKNPTAFYLCASSIDRRDSYEQYFGPGTRLTVT.

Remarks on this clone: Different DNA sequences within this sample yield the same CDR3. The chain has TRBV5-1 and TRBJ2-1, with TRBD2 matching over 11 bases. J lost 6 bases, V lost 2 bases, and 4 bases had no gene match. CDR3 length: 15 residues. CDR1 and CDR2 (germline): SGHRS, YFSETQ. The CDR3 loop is CASSFTLAGANEQFF. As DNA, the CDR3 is TGCGCCAGCAGCTTTACACTAGCGGGAGCCAATGAGCAGTTCTTC.

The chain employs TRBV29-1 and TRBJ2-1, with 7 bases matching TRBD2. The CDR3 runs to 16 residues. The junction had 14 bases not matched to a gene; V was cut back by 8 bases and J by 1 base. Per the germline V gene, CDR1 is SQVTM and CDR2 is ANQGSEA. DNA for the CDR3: TGCAGCCACACCTGGATTCTAGCGGATTCCTACAATGAGCAGTTCTTC. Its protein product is CSHTWILADSYNEQFF.

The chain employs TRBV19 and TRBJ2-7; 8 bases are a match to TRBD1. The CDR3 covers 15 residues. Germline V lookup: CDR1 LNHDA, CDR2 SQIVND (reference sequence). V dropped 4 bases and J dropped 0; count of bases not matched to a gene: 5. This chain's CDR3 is CASSTQGANSYEQYF. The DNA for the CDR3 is TGTGCCAGTAGTACCCAGGGGGCCAACTCCTACGAGCAGTACTTC.

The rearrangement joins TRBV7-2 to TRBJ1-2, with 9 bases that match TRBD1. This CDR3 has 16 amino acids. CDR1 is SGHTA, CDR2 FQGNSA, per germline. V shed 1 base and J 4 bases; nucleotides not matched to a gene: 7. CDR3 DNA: TGTGCCAGCAGCTTAGGTCCTGGGACAGGGATCTATGGCTACACCTTC. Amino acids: CASSLGPGTGIYGYTF. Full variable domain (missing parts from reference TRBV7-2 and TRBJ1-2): GAGVSQSPSNKVTEKGKDVELRCDPISGHTALYWYRQSLGQGLEFLIYFQGNSAPDKSGLPSDRFSAERTGGSVSTLTIQRTQQEDSAVYLCASSLGPGTGIYGYTFGSGTRLTVV.

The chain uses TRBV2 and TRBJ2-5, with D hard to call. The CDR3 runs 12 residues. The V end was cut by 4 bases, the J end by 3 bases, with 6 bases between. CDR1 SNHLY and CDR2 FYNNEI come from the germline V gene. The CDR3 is CASSVWEETQYF. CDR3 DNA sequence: TGTGCCAGCAGTGTATGGGAAGAGACCCAGTACTTC.

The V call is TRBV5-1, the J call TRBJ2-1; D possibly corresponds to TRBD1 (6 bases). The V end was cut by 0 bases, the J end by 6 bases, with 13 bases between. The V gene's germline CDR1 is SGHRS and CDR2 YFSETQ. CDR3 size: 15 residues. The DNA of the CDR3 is TGCGCCAGCAGCTTGGGACAGGCAGAAATCAATGAGCAGTTCTTC. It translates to CASSLGQAEINEQFF.

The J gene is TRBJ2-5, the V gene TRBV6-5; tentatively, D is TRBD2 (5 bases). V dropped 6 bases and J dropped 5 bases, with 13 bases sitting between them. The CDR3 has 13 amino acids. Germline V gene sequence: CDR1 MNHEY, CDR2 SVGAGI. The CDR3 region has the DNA TGTGCCAGCAGCCGCACTAGACGTGAGACCCAGTACTTC. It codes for CASSRTRRETQYF.

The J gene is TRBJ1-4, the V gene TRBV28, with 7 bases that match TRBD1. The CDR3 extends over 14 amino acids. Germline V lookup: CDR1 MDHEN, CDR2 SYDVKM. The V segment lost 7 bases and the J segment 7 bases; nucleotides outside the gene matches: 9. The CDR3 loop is CASINRGNREKLFF. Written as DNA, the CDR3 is TGTGCCAGCATAAACAGGGGTAATCGTGAAAAACTGTTTTTT.

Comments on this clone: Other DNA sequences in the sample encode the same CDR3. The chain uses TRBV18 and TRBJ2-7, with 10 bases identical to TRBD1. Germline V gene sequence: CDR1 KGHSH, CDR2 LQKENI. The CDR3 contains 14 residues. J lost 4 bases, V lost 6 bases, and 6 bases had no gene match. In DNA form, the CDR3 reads TGTGCCAGCTCCCCCGGGACAGGGGCATACGAGCAGTACTTC. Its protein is CASSPGTGAYEQYF. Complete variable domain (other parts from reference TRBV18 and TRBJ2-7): NAGVMQNPRHLVRRRGQEARLRCSPMKGHSHVYWYRQLPEEGLKFMVYLQKENIIDESGMPKERFSAEFPKEGPSILRIQQVVRGDSAAYFCASSPGTGAYEQYFGPGTRLTVT.

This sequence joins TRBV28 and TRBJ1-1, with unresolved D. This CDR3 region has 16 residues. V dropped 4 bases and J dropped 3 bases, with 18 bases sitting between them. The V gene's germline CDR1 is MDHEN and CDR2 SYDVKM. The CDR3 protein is CASSSRKWERDTEAFF. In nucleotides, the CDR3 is TGTGCCAGCAGTTCCCGAAAGTGGGAAAGGGACACTGAAGCTTTCTTT.

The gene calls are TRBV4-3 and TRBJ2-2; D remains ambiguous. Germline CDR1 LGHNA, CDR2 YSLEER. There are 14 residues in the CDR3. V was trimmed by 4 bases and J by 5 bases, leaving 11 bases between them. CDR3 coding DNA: TGCGCCAGCAGCCGAAGAACCTTAACCGGGGAGCTGTTTTTT. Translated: CASSRRTLTGELFF.

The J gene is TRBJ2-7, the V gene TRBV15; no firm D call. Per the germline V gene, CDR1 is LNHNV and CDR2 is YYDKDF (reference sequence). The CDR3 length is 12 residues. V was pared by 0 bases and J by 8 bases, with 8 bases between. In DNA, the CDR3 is TGTGCCACCAGCAGAGACCGTTTGCAGCAGTACTTC. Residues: CATSRDRLQQYF.

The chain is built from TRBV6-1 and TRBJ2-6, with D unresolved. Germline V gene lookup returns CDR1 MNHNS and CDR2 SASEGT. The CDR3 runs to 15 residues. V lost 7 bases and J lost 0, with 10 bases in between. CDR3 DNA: TGTGCCAGCATCCGAGGTAGCTCTGGGGCCAACGTCCTGACTTTC. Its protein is CASIRGSSGANVLTF.

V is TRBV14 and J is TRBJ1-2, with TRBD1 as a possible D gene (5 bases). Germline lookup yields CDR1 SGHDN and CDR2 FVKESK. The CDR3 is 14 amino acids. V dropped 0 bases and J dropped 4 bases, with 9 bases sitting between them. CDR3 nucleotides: TGTGCCAGCAGCCAAGACTGGGGCGGCTATGGCTACACCTTC. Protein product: CASSQDWGGYGYTF.

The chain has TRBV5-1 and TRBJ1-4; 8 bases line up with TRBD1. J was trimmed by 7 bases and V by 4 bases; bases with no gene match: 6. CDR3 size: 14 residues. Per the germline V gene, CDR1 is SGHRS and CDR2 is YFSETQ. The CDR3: CASSPTGDSEKLFF. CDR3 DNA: TGCGCCAGCAGCCCGACAGGGGATAGTGAAAAACTGTTTTTT.

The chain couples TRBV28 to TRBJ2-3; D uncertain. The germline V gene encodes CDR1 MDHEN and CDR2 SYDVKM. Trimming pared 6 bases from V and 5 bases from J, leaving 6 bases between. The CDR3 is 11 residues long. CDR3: CASSVQDTQYF. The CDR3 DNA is TGTGCCAGCAGCGTCCAAGATACGCAGTATTTT.

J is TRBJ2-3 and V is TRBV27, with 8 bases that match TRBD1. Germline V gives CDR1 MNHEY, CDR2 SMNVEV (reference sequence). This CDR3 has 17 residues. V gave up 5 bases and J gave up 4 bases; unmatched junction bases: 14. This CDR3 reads CASSPLGRTGPADTQYF. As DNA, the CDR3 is TGTGCCAGCAGTCCCCTCGGTCGGACAGGGCCGGCAGATACGCAGTATTTT.

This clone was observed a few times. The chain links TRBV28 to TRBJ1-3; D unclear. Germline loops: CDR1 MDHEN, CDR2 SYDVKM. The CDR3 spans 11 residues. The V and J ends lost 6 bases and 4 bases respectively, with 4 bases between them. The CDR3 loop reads CASRVGNTIYF. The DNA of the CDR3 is TGTGCCAGCAGGGTAGGAAACACCATATATTTT.

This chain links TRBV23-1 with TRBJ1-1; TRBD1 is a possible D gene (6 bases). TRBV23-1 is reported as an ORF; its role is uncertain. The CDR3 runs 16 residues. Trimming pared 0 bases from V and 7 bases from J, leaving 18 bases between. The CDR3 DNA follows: TGCGCCAGCAGTCAATCTGGGGTTTGCGGACAGAATGAAGCTTTCTTT. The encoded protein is CASSQSGVCGQNEAFF.

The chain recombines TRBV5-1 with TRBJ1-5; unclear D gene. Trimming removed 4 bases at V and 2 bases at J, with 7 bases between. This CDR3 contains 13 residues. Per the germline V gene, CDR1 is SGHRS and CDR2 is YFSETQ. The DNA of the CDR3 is TGCGCCAGCAGCGTCGGAGGCAATCAGCCCCAGCATTTT. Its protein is CASSVGGNQPQHF.

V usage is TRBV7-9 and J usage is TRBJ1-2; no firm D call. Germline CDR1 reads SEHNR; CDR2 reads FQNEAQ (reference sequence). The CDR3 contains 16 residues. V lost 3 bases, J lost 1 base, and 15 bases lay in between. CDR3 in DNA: TGTGCCAGCAGCTTCTGGCGGGAGCAAGATAACTATGGCTACACCTTC. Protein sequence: CASSFWREQDNYGYTF.

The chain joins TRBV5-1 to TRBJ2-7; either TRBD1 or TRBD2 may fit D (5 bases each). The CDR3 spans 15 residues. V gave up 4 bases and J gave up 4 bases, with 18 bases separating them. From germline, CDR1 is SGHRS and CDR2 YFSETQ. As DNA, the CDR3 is TGCGCCAGCAGCGGGGCTAGTGGGACGAGGTACGAGCAGTACTTC. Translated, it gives CASSGASGTRYEQYF.

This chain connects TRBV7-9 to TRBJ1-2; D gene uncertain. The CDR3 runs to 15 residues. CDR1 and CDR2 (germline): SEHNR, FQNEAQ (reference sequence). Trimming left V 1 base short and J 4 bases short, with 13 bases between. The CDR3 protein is CASSLGSAALYGYTF. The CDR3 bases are TGTGCCAGCAGCTTAGGTTCGGCGGCCCTCTATGGCTACACCTTC.

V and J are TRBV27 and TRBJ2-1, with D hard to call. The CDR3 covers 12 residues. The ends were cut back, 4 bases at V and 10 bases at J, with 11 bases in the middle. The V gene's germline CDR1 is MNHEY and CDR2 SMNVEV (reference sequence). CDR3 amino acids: CASSSPPREQFF. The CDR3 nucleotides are TGTGCCAGCAGTTCCCCGCCCAGGGAGCAGTTCTTC.